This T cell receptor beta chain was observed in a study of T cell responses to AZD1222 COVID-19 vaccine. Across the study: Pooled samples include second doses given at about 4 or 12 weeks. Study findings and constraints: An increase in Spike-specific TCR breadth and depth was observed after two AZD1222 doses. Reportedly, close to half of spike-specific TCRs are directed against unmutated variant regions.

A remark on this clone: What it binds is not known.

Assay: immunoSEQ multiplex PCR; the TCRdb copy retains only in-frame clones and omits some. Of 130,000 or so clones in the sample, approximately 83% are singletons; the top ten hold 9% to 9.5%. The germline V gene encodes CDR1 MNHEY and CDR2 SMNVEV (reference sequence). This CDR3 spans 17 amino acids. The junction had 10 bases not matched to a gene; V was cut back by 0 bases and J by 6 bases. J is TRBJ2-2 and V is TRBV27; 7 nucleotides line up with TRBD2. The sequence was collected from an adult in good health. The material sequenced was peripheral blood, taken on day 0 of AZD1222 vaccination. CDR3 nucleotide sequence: TGTGCCAGCAGTTTATCGAATTATCGGGGAGGGGCCGGGGAGCTGTTTTTT. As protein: CASSLSNYRGGAGELFF.